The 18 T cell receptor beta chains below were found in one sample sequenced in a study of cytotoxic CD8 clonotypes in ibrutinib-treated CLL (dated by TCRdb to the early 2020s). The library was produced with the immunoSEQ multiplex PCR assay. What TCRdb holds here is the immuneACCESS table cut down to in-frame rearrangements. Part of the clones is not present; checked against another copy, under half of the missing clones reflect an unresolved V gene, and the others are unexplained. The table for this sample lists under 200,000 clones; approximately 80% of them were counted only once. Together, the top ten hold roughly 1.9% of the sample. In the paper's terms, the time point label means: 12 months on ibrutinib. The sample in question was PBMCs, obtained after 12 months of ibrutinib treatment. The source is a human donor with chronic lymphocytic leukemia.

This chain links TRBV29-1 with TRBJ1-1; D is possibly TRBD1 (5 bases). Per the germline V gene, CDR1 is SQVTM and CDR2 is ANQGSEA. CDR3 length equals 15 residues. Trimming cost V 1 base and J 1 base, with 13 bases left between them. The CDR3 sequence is CSVEVFGAQNTEAFF. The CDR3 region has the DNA TGCAGCGTTGAAGTTTTCGGGGCGCAGAACACTGAAGCTTTCTTT.

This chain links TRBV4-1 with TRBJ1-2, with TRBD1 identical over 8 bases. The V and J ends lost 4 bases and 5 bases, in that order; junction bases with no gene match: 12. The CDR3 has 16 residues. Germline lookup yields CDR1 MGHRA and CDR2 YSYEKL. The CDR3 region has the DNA TGCGCCAGCAGCCCGGTGACAGGGGACGAAGTATATGGCTACACCTTC. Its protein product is CASSPVTGDEVYGYTF.

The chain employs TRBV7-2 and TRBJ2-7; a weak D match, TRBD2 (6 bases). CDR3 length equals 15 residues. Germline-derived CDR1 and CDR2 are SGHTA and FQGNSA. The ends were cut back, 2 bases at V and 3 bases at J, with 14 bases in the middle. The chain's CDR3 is CASSLNSGKYYEQYF. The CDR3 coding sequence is TGTGCCAGCAGCTTAAATAGCGGAAAATACTACGAGCAGTACTTC.

This CDR3 reads CASHLAGEYEKLFF. CDR3 DNA: TGTGCCAGCCACTTAGCGGGCGAGTACGAAAAACTGTTTTTT. The chain joins TRBV6-6 to TRBJ1-4; D is unclear. Germline lookup yields CDR1 MNHNY and CDR2 SVGAGI (reference sequence). Trimming took off 8 bases at V and 8 bases at J, with 18 bases between the two ends. The CDR3 runs 14 residues.

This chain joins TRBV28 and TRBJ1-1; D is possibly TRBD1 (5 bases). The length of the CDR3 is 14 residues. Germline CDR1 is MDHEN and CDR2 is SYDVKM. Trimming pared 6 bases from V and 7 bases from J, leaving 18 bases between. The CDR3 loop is CASSRAGGVGEAFF. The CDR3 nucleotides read TGTGCCAGCAGCCGAGCCGGGGGAGTGGGTGAAGCTTTCTTT.

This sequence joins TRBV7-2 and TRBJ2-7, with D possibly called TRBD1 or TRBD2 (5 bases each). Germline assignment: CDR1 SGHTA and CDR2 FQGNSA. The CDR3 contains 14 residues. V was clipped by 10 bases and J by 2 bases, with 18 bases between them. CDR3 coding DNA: TGTGCCACCTCCAGAGGGGTTTTTCCCTACGAGCAGTACTTC. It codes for CATSRGVFPYEQYF.

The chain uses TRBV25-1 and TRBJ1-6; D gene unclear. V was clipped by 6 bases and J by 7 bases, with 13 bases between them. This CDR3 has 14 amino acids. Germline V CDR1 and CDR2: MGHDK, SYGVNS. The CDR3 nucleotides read TGTGCCAGCAGGGAGGGCCGAACGAATTCACCCCTCCACTTT. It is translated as CASREGRTNSPLHF.

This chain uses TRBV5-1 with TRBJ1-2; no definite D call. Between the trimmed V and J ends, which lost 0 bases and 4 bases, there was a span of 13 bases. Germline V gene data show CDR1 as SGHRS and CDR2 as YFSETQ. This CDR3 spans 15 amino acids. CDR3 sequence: CASSLDLGSIYGYTF. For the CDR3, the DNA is TGCGCCAGCAGCTTGGATCTAGGGTCAATCTATGGCTACACCTTC.

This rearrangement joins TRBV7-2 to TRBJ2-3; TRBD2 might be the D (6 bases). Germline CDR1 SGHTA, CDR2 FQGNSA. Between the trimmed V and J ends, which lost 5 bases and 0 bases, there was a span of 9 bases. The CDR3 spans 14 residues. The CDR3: CASSGSGSTDTQYF. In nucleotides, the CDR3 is TGTGCCAGCAGCGGGAGCGGGAGCACAGATACGCAGTATTTT. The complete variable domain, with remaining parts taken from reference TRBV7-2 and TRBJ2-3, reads GAGVSQSPSNKVTEKGKDVELRCDPISGHTALYWYRQSLGQGLEFLIYFQGNSAPDKSGLPSDRFSAERTGGSVSTLTIQRTQQEDSAVYLCASSGSGSTDTQYFGPGTRLTVL.

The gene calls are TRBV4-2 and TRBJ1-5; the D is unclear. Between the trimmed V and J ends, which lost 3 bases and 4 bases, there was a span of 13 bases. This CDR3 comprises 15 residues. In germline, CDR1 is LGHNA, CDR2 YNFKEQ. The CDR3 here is CASSQAYLGNQPQHF. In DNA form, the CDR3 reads TGTGCCAGCAGCCAGGCCTACCTGGGAAATCAGCCCCAGCATTTT.

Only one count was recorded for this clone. CDR3 in DNA: TGTGCAAGTCGCTTAGCGGGGGGGCTCTACAATGAGCAGTTCTTC. It yields the protein CASRLAGGLYNEQFF. V and J are TRBV12-2 and TRBJ2-1; the table's D call, TRBD2, was not checked against the DNA. TRBV12-2 constitutes a pseudogene. The CDR3 loop spans 15 amino acids.

This CDR3 reads CASSFRVDYGYTF. Written as DNA, the CDR3 is TGTGCCAGCAGTTTCCGGGTTGACTATGGCTACACCTTC. The V and J genes are TRBV28 and TRBJ1-2; D unresolved. Per germline, CDR1 MDHEN and CDR2 SYDVKM. V lost 3 bases, J lost 3 bases, and 8 bases lay in between. This CDR3 has 13 residues.

The CDR3 protein is CASSKGNTEAFF. Written as DNA, the CDR3 is TGTGCCAGCAGCAAAGGGAACACTGAAGCTTTCTTT. The rearrangement links TRBV21-1 to TRBJ1-1. TRBV21-1 is a pseudogene segment. This CDR3 contains 12 residues.

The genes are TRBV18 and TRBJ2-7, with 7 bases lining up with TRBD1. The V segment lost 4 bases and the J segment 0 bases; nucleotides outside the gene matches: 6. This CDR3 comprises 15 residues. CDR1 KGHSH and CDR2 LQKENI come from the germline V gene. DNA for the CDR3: TGTGCCAGCTCACAACGACAGGGTTTCTCCTACGAGCAGTACTTC. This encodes CASSQRQGFSYEQYF. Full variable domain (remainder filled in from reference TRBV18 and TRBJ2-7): NAGVMQNPRHLVRRRGQEARLRCSPMKGHSHVYWYRQLPEEGLKFMVYLQKENIIDESGMPKERFSAEFPKEGPSILRIQQVVRGDSAAYFCASSQRQGFSYEQYFGPGTRLTVT.

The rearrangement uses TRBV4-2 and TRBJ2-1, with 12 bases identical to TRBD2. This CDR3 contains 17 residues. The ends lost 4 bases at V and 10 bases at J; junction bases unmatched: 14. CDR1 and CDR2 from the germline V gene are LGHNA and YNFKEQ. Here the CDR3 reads CASSRPLAGGGQGEQFF. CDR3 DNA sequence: TGTGCCAGCAGCCGCCCGCTAGCGGGAGGGGGGCAGGGAGAGCAGTTCTTC.

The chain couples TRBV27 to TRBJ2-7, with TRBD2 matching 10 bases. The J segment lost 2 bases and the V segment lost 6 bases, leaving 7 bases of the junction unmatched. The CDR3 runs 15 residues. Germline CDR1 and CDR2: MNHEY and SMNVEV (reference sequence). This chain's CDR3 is CASRDSGRSAYEQYF. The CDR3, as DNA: TGTGCCAGCAGAGATAGCGGGAGGTCGGCCTACGAGCAGTACTTC.

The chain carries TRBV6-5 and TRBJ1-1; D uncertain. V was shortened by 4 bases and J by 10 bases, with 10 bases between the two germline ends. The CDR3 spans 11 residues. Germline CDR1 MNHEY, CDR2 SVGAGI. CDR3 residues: CASSSLRGAFF. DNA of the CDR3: TGTGCCAGCAGTTCCCTCCGAGGAGCTTTCTTT.

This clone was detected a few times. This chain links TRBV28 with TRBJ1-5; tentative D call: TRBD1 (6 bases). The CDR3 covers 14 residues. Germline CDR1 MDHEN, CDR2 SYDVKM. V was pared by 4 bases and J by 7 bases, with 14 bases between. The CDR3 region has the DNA TGTGCCAGCAGTTGGCAACAGGGACCGCAGCCCCAGCATTTT. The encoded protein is CASSWQQGPQPQHF.